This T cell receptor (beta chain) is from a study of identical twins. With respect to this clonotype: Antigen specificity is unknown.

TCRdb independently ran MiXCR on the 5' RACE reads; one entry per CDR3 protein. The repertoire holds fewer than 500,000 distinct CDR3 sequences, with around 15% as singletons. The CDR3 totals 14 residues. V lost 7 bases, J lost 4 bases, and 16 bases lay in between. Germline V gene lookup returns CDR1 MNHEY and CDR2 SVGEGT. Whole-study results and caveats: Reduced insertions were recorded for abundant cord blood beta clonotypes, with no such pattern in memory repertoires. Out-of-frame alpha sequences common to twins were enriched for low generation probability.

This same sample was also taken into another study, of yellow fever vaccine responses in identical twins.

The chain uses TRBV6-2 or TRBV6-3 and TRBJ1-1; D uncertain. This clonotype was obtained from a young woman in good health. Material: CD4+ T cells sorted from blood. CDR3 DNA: TGTGCCAGCACAACCTCTCGGGGTAGCACTGAAGCTTTCTTT. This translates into CASTTSRGSTEAFF.